This entry describes one T cell receptor beta chain. This entry belongs to a study of blood T cell repertoires in COVID-19. Study in general: From the United States, Italy and Spain came samples of acute and convalescent COVID-19. T cells, B-cell-depleted T cells, or PBMCs provided the cDNA or gDNA that served as material.

The V end was cut by 4 bases, the J end by 4 bases, with 20 bases between. CDR1 MGHRA and CDR2 YSYEKL come from the germline V gene. There are 17 residues in the CDR3. Original data processing: Reference gene primer amplification gave estimated nucleated cell counts. The protocol was immunoSEQ multiplex PCR, while the TCRdb copy is restricted to in-frame clones and leaves out a portion. D and trimming come from the DNA, and the V and J calls and clone size come from that table. The sample records 65,000 or so clones, about four fifths being singletons. Sequencing was performed on peripheral blood. The V and J genes are TRBV4-1 and TRBJ2-1; D possibly corresponds to TRBD2 (6 bases). The source of this sequence is a human donor in a cohort sampled during active COVID-19. The DNA for the CDR3 is TGCGCCAGCAGCCGGCAGCCTACCCGGGACTCATACAATGAGCAGTTCTTC. This encodes CASSRQPTRDSYNEQFF.